Each of the 5 T cell receptor beta chains below was sequenced from the same sample in a study of circulating CD8 cells and anti-PD-1 response in melanoma. TCR libraries were prepared from roughly 15 ng of total RNA with the QIAseq Immune Repertoire TCR panel. MiXCR, run by TCRdb on the reads, gives a single entry per CDR3 protein. There are 150 to 200 distinct CDR3 sequences in the sample; around 9.3% occur only once, and approximately 62% lies in the top ten. From live CD3+CD8+TCRalphabeta+ cells, four PD-1 and/or TIGIT subsets were sorted. The sequencing here drew on CD8+ T cells from PBMCs, taken at baseline or after one month of anti-PD-1 therapy (not recorded which). These receptors all stem from a human donor with melanoma.

By share, this clonotype ranks as medium-sized (0.01 to 0.1%). The genes are TRBV11-2 and TRBJ2-1, with TRBD2 matching over 8 bases. CDR1 and CDR2 (germline): SGHAT, FQNNGV. The CDR3 totals 13 residues. The V and J ends lost 6 bases and 7 bases, in that order; junction bases with no gene match: 5. This CDR3 reads CASSDRGGNEQFF. CDR3 sequence (DNA): TGTGCCAGCAGTGACCGGGGGGGGAATGAGCAGTTCTTC.

Relative to its sample, this clonotype is large. This rearrangement joins TRBV4-2 to TRBJ2-3, with 12 bases aligning to TRBD2. CDR3 size: 19 residues. Germline loops: CDR1 LGHNA, CDR2 YNFKEQ. J was trimmed by 0 bases and V by 2 bases; bases with no gene match: 9. The CDR3 loop reads CASSQSHLAGGLSTDTQYF. CDR3 coding DNA: TGTGCCAGCAGCCAATCTCATCTAGCGGGAGGGCTTAGCACAGATACGCAGTATTTT.

This clonotype is classed as large. The chain has TRBV20-1 and TRBJ2-7; maybe TRBD1 (6 bases). V was shortened by 7 bases and J by 1 base, with 8 bases between the two germline ends. Germline V lookup: CDR1 DFQATT, CDR2 SNEGSKA (reference sequence). This CDR3 contains 11 residues. This chain's CDR3 is CSVDSSYEQYF. DNA for the CDR3: TGCAGTGTGGACAGTTCCTACGAGCAGTACTTC.

By its share, this clonotype is large. The rearrangement joins TRBV19 to TRBJ1-1, with D possibly matching TRBD1 (6 bases). Germline loops: CDR1 LNHDA, CDR2 SQIVND (reference sequence). This CDR3 comprises 15 residues. Trimming left V 4 bases short and J 5 bases short, with 17 bases between. The CDR3 protein is CASSTPQGIGTEAFF. The CDR3 coding sequence is TGTGCCAGTAGTACTCCTCAGGGGATAGGGACTGAAGCTTTCTTT.

This clonotype is large. The chain recombines TRBV2 with TRBJ2-3; D possibly corresponds to TRBD2 (6 bases). The CDR3 contains 16 residues. V was trimmed by 6 bases and J by 2 bases, leaving 18 bases between them. Germline values: CDR1 SNHLY, CDR2 FYNNEI. The CDR3 nucleotides are TGTGCCAGCAGGCCGCGGGGTGATGGCCCCACAGATACGCAGTATTTT. As protein: CASRPRGDGPTDTQYF. Variable domain in full (rest from reference TRBV2 and TRBJ2-3): EPEVTQTPSHQVTQMGQEVILRCVPISNHLYFYWYRQILGQKVEFLVSFYNNEISEKSEIFDDQFSVERPDGSNFTLKIRSTKLEDSAMYFCASRPRGDGPTDTQYFGPGTRLTVL.